These 20 T cell receptor beta chains were all obtained from the same sample, sequenced in a study of T cell responses to AZD1222 COVID-19 vaccine (dated by TCRdb to 2020 to 2022). The sample's time point, from its label and the paper: baseline before first vaccination. To prepare the library, the immunoSEQ multiplex PCR assay was applied. Held by TCRdb, this immuneACCESS table contains in-frame sequences only and omits some clones. Under half of the omission traces to an unresolved V gene where checked; the cause of the rest is unknown. This sample has 150,000 to 180,000 clones in its table, and about nine tenths of those were observed once. The top ten constitute around 18% of the sample. The sample was peripheral blood, taken on day 0 of AZD1222 vaccination. The receptors originated from an adult in good health.

CDR3 in amino acids: CASRPVGSYGYTF. The CDR3 nucleotides are TGTGCCAGTAGACCGGTGGGGTCCTATGGCTACACCTTC. The rearrangement joins TRBV19 to TRBJ1-2, with D uncertain. CDR3 length: 13 residues. V was pared by 6 bases and J by 4 bases, with 12 bases between. In germline, CDR1 is LNHDA, CDR2 SQIVND (reference sequence).

The chain combines TRBV5-1 with TRBJ1-2, with 7 bases matching TRBD1. The junction had 4 bases not matched to a gene; V was cut back by 1 base and J by 4 bases. The V gene's germline CDR1 is SGHRS and CDR2 YFSETQ. The CDR3 has 14 residues. As DNA, the CDR3 is TGCGCCAGCAGCTTGTGGGACAGCCCCTATGGCTACACCTTC. Residues: CASSLWDSPYGYTF.

V is TRBV15 and J is TRBJ1-5; TRBD1 matches 7 bases. The CDR3 runs 15 residues. Per germline, CDR1 LNHNV and CDR2 YYDKDF (reference sequence). Trimming at V came to 3 bases and at J to 5 bases, leaving 7 bases not matched to a gene. CDR3 nucleotides: TGTGCCACCAGCAGTTCTCCCAGGGGGGATCAGCCCCAGCATTTT. Its protein is CATSSSPRGDQPQHF.

V usage is TRBV19 and J usage is TRBJ2-7; 7 bases match TRBD2. The CDR3 loop spans 16 amino acids. Germline V gene sequence: CDR1 LNHDA, CDR2 SQIVND (reference sequence). J gave up 3 bases and V 5 bases, and 13 bases lay outside the gene matches. In DNA, the CDR3 is TGTGCCAGTAGTCGGGCCACAGCGGGGCCGGACTACGAGCAGTACTTC. This encodes CASSRATAGPDYEQYF.

The chain joins TRBV30 to TRBJ1-1; no reliable D call. The length of the CDR3 is 12 residues. Trimming cost V 1 base and J 1 base, with 4 bases left between them. Germline values: CDR1 GTSNPN, CDR2 SVGIG (reference sequence). CDR3 sequence reads: CAWSGTNTEAFF. In nucleotides, the CDR3 is TGTGCCTGGAGTGGAACGAACACTGAAGCTTTCTTT.

The sample holds one count of this clone. This rearrangement joins TRBV12-3 or TRBV12-4 to TRBJ1-5; the D is unclear. This CDR3 comprises 11 residues. V dropped 5 bases and J dropped 11 bases, with 10 bases sitting between them. The chain's CDR3 is CASSGGRTQHF. CDR3 DNA sequence: TGTGCCAGCAGTGGAGGCAGGACCCAGCATTTT.

This rearrangement joins TRBV30 to TRBJ1-4, with a possible D match to TRBD1 (5 bases). The V and J ends lost 4 bases and 5 bases respectively, with 14 bases between them. Germline CDR1 and CDR2: GTSNPN and SVGIG (reference sequence). The CDR3 has 14 residues. The CDR3 DNA sequence: TGTGCCTGGAAGGAAGCAGGGTCAAATGAAAAACTGTTTTTT. It yields the protein CAWKEAGSNEKLFF.

The chain carries TRBV5-1 and TRBJ2-1; no definite D call. This CDR3 has 13 amino acids. The V and J ends lost 3 bases and 7 bases respectively, with 11 bases between them. Germline V gene sequence: CDR1 SGHRS, CDR2 YFSETQ. CDR3: CASSYTRPNEQFF. The CDR3 nucleotides read TGCGCCAGCAGCTATACCCGCCCGAATGAGCAGTTCTTC.

The V and J genes are TRBV5-1 and TRBJ2-7; the D is unclear. Trimming shortened V by 1 base and J by 9 bases, and 14 bases separated the two germline ends. CDR3 length: 13 residues. CDR1 is SGHRS and CDR2 is YFSETQ in the germline V gene. For the CDR3, the DNA is TGCGCCAGCAGCTTGTCCGGCGGTAACTCGCAGTACTTC. This gives the protein CASSLSGGNSQYF. The full variable domain, in which reference TRBV5-1 and TRBJ2-7 provide the parts outside the CDR3, is KAGVTQTPRYLIKTRGQQVTLSCSPISGHRSVSWYQQTPGQGLQFLFEYFSETQRNKGNFPGRFSGRQFSNSRSEMNVSTLELGDSALYLCASSLSGGNSQYFGPGTRLTVT.

The V call is TRBV15, the J call TRBJ2-5; D gene uncertain. V was shortened by 3 bases and J by 4 bases, with 18 bases between the two germline ends. Germline CDR1 is LNHNV and CDR2 is YYDKDF (reference sequence). The CDR3 is 16 amino acids. The CDR3 is CATSSQPGDPGETQYF. In nucleotides, the CDR3 is TGTGCCACCAGCAGCCAGCCAGGAGATCCGGGAGAGACCCAGTACTTC.

This clone was detected only a few times. The J gene is TRBJ1-5, the V gene TRBV4-1, with D possibly matching TRBD1 (5 bases). Trimming removed 0 bases at V and 5 bases at J, with 11 bases between. The CDR3 length is 15 residues. The germline V gene has CDR1 MGHRA and CDR2 YSYEKL. CDR3 in DNA: TGCGCCAGCAGCCAAGAAGTCACAGGAGATCAGCCCCAGCATTTT. It codes for CASSQEVTGDQPQHF.

The chain joins TRBV4-3 to TRBJ1-1; D is unclear. The germline CDR1 and CDR2 sequences are LGHNA and YSLEER. The CDR3 sequence is 13 residues long. V lost 0 bases to trimming and J lost 11 bases, with 13 bases between them. CDR3 DNA: TGCGCCAGCAGCCAAGATCGTCGGGGAAGTGCTTTCTTT. As protein: CASSQDRRGSAFF.

The genes are TRBV3-1 (or the pseudogene TRBV3-2) and TRBJ2-2, with 9 bases matching TRBD1. Per the germline V gene, CDR1 is LGHDT and CDR2 is YNNKEL (reference sequence). This CDR3 region has 16 residues. Germline trimming cut 4 bases from V and 0 bases from J; bases unmatched to any gene: 3. This CDR3 is CASSPTGGSNTGELFF. For the CDR3, the DNA is TGTGCCAGCAGCCCGACAGGGGGATCGAACACCGGGGAGCTGTTTTTT.

Only one count was recorded for this clone. At one end, the junction sequence differs from germline, possibly due to a read error. This chain uses TRBV18 with TRBJ1-1; 9 bases fit TRBD1. Germline assignment: CDR1 KGHSH and CDR2 LQKENI. The CDR3 runs 14 residues. DNA for the CDR3: TGTGCCAGCTCACCAACAGGACAGGGGTCGACGGCTCTTTTT. Protein: CASSPTGQGSTALF.

The rearrangement joins TRBV19 to TRBJ1-1, with D tentatively TRBD1 (5 bases). This CDR3 has 14 amino acids. Germline assignment: CDR1 LNHDA and CDR2 SQIVND (reference sequence). The V gene lost 3 bases and the J gene lost 6 bases, with 14 bases spanning the gap. CDR3 residues: CASSISGRGAEAFF. CDR3 nucleotides: TGTGCCAGTAGTATCTCTGGGAGAGGGGCTGAAGCTTTCTTT.

J is TRBJ1-1 and V is TRBV24-1; 10 bases fit TRBD1. J gave up 6 bases and V 2 bases, and 5 bases lay outside the gene matches. The V gene's germline CDR1 is KGHDR and CDR2 SFDVKD. The CDR3 has 15 amino acids. DNA of the CDR3: TGTGCCACCAGTGATTCGGGACAGGGGTTAGCTGAAGCTTTCTTT. Translation: CATSDSGQGLAEAFF.

This clone is a singleton in its sample. The V and J genes are TRBV6-5 and TRBJ1-3; D may be TRBD1 (6 bases). Germline assignment: CDR1 MNHEY and CDR2 SVGAGI. The CDR3 is 16 amino acids. V dropped 6 bases and J dropped 0 bases, with 15 bases sitting between them. The CDR3 nucleotides read TGTGCCAGCAGCTACACCGCAGGGGCCTCTGGAAACACCATATATTTT. As protein: CASSYTAGASGNTIYF.

The rearrangement uses TRBV30 and TRBJ1-2; 8 nucleotides agree with TRBD1. There are 15 residues in the CDR3. Germline CDR1 GTSNPN, CDR2 SVGIG (reference sequence). With V trimmed by 3 bases and J by 3 bases, 9 bases remained unmatched. CDR3 in amino acids: CAWSQDRGVYYGYTF. CDR3 DNA: TGTGCCTGGAGCCAAGACAGGGGAGTTTACTATGGCTACACCTTC.

This rearrangement joins TRBV27 to TRBJ1-2; 9 bases agree with TRBD1. The CDR3 consists of 14 residues. Germline CDR1 reads MNHEY; CDR2 reads SMNVEV (reference sequence). With 4 bases clipped from V and 4 bases from J, the junction kept 4 bases outside the gene matches. The CDR3 bases are TGTGCCAGCAGTTGGTCGGGACAGGGCTATGGCTACACCTTC. Translation: CASSWSGQGYGYTF.

The count of this clone is one. CDR3 protein: CASSFRTEPLSGNTIYF. Here the CDR3 DNA reads TGTGCCAGCAGCTTCCGGACAGAACCCCTCTCTGGAAACACCATATATTTT. V usage is TRBV9 and J usage is TRBJ1-3; weak D call: TRBD1 (6 bases). CDR1 and CDR2 from the germline V gene are SGDLS and YYNGEE. The V gene lost 4 bases and the J gene lost 0 bases, with 17 bases spanning the gap. The CDR3 is made up of 17 amino acids.